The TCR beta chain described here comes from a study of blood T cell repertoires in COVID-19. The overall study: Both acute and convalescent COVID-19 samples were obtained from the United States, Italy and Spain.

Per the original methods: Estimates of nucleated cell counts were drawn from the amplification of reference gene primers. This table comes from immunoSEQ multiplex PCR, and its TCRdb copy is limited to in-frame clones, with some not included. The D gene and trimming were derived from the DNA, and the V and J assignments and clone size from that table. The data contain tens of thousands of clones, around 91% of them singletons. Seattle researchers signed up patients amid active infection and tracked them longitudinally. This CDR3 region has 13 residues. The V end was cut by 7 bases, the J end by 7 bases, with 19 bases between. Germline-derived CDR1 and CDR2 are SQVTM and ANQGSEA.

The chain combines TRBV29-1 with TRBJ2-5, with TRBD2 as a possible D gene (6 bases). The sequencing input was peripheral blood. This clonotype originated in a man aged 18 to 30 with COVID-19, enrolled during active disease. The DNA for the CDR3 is TGCAGCGCCGGTCGGCGGGGTAAAGCGACCCAGTACTTC. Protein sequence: CSAGRRGKATQYF.